This T cell receptor (beta chain) emerged from a study of control samples from healthy donors and cancer patients. Clones were read by immunoSEQ multiplex PCR, and TCRdb kept only the in-frame ones, dropping some. The repertoire holds under 450,000 clones, with around nine tenths as singletons. J gave up 5 bases and V 4 bases, and 1 base lay outside the gene matches. This CDR3 contains 13 residues. Germline CDR1 WNHNN, CDR2 SYGVQD (reference sequence). The chain carries TRBV10-1 and TRBJ1-4; 7 positions agree with TRBD1. This clonotype was obtained from a man aged 35 to 55 with head and neck cancer. Sequencing was carried out using PBMCs. The CDR3 protein is CASSATGNEKLFF. CDR3 DNA sequence: TGCGCCAGCAGTGCGACAGGGAATGAAAAACTGTTTTTT.